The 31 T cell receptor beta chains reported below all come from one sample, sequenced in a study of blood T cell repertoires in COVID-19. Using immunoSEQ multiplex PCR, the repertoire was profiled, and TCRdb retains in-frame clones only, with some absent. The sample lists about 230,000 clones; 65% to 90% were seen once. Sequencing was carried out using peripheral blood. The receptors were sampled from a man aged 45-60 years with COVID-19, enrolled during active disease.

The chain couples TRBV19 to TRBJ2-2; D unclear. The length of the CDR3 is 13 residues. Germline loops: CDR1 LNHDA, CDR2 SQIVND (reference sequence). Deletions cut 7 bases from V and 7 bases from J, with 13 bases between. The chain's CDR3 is CASNYPPGGELFF. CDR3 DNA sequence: TGTGCCAGTAACTACCCCCCCGGCGGGGAGCTGTTTTTT.

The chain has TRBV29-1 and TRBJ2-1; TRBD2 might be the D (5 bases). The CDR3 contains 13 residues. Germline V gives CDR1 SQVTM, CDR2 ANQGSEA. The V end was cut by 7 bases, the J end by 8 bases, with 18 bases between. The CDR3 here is CSGEDWDLDEQFF. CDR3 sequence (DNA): TGCAGCGGAGAGGACTGGGATCTCGATGAGCAGTTCTTC.

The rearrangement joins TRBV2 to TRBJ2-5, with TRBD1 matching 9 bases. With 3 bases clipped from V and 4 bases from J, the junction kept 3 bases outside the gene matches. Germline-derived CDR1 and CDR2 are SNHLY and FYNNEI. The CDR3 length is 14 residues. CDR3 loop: CASSDRTGAETQYF. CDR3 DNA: TGTGCCAGCAGTGACCGGACAGGGGCAGAGACCCAGTACTTC.

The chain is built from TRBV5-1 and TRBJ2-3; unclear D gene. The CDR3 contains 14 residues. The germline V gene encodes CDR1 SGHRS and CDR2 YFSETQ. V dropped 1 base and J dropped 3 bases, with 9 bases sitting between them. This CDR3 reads CASSLNGETDTQYF. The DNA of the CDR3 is TGCGCCAGCAGCTTGAACGGTGAGACAGATACGCAGTATTTT.

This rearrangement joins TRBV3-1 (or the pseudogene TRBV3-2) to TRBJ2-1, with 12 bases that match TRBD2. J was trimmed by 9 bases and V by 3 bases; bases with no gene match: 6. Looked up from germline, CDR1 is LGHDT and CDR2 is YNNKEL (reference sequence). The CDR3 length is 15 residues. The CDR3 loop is CASSHLSLAGGEQFF. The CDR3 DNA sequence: TGTGCCAGCAGCCACTTATCACTAGCGGGAGGTGAGCAGTTCTTC.

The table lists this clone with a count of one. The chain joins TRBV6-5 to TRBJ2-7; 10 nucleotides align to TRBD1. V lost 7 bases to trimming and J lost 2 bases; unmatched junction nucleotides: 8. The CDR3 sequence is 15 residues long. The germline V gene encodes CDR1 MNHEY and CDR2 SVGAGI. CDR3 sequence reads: CASKPGQGGTYEQYF. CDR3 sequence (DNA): TGTGCCAGCAAACCCGGACAGGGGGGGACCTACGAGCAGTACTTC.

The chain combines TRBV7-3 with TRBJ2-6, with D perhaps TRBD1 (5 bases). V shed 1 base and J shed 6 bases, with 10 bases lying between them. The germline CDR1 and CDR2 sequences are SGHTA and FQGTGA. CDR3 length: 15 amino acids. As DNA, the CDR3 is TGTGCCAGCAGCTTAAACCAGGGCCCGGCCAACGTCCTGACTTTC. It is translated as CASSLNQGPANVLTF.

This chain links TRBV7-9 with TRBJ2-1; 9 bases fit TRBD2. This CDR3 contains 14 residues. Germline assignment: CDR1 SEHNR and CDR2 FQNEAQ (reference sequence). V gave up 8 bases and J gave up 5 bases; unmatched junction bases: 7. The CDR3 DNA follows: TGTGCCAGCGTAATAGCGGGGGCGGACAATGAGCAGTTCTTC. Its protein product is CASVIAGADNEQFF.

The CDR3 DNA reads as TGTGCCAGCTCACACGGGGGCGGGGGAACCGACAATGAGCAGTTCTTC. Its protein product is CASSHGGGGTDNEQFF. This chain connects TRBV18 to TRBJ2-1, with D possibly TRBD2 on 7 matching bases. V lost 4 bases to trimming and J lost 5 bases, with 18 bases between them. The V gene's germline CDR1 is KGHSH and CDR2 LQKENI. The CDR3 loop spans 16 amino acids.

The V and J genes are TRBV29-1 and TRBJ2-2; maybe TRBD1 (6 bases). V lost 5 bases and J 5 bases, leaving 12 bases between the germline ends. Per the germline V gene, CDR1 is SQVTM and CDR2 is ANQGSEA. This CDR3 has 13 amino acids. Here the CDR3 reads CSVTEGGTGELFF. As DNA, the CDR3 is TGCAGCGTTACCGAAGGGGGTACCGGGGAGCTGTTTTTT.

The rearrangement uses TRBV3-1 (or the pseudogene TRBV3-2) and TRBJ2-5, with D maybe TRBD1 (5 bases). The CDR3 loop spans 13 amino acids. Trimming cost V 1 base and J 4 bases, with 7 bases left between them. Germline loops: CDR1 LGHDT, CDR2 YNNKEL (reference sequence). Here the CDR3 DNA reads TGTGCCAGCAGCCAAGGAAGGGGAGAGACCCAGTACTTC. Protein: CASSQGRGETQYF.

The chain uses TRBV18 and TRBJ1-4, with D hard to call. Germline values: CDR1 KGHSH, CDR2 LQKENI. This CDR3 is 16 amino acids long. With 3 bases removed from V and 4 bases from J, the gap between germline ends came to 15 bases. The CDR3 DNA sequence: TGTGCCAGCTCACCGACAACCGCCGAGGGTAATGAAAAACTGTTTTTT. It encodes CASSPTTAEGNEKLFF. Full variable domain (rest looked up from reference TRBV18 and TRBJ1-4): NAGVMQNPRHLVRRRGQEARLRCSPMKGHSHVYWYRQLPEEGLKFMVYLQKENIIDESGMPKERFSAEFPKEGPSILRIQQVVRGDSAAYFCASSPTTAEGNEKLFFGSGTQLSVL.

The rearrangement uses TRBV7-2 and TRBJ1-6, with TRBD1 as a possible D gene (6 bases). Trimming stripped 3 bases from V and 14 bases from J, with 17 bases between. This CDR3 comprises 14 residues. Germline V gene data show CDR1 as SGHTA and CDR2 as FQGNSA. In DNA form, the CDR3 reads TGTGCCAGCAGCTTTGGGGGCTCTGGGTTGACCCTCCACTTT. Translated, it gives CASSFGGSGLTLHF.

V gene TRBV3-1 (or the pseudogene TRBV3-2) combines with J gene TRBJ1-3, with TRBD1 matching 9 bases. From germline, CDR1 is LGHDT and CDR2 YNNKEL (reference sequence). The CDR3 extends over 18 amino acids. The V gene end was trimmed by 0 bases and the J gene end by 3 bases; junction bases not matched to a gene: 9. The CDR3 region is CASSQDLGGQGFGNTIYF. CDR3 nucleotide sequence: TGTGCCAGCAGCCAAGATCTGGGGGGACAGGGTTTTGGAAACACCATATATTTT.

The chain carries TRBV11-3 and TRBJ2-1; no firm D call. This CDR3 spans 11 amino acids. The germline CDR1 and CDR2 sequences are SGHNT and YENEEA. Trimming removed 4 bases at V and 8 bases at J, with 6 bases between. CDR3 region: CASSSSDEQFF. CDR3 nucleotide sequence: TGTGCCAGCAGCTCGTCCGATGAGCAGTTCTTC.

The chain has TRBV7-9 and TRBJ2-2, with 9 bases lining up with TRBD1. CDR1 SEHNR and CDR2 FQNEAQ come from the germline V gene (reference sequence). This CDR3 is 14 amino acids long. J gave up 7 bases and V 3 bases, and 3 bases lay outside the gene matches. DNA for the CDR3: TGTGCCAGCAGCTTCACAGGGGGCATCGGGGAGCTGTTTTTT. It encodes CASSFTGGIGELFF.

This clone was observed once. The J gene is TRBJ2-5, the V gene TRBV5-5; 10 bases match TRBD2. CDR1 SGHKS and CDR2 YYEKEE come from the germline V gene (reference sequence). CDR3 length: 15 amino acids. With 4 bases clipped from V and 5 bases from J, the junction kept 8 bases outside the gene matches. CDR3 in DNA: TGTGCCAGCAGCATAGGGACTAGCGTAGGGGAGACCCAGTACTTC. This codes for CASSIGTSVGETQYF.

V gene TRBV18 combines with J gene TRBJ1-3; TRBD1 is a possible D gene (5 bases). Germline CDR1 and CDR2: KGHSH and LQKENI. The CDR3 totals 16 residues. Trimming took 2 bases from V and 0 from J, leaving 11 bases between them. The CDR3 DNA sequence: TGTGCCAGCTCACCAGCGACAGCCCGCTCTGGAAACACCATATATTTT. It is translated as CASSPATARSGNTIYF.

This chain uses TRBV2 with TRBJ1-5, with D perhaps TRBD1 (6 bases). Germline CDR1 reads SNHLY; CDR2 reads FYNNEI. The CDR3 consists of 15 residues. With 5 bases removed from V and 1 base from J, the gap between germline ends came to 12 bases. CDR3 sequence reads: CASSTQGRSNQPQHF. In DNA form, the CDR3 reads TGTGCCAGCAGTACTCAGGGGAGAAGCAATCAGCCCCAGCATTTT.

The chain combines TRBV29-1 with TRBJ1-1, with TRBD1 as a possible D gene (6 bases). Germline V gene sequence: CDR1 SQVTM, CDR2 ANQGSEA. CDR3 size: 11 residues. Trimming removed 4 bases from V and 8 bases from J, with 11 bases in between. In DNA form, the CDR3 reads TGCAGCGTTGGGGGGCAGGGGGAAGCTTTCTTT. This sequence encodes CSVGGQGEAFF.

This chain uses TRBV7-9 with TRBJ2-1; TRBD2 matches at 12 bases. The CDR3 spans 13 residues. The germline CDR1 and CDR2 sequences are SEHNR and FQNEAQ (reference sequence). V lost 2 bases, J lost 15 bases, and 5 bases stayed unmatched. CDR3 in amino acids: CASSLILAGGLFF. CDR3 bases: TGTGCCAGCAGCTTAATACTAGCGGGGGGATTGTTCTTC.

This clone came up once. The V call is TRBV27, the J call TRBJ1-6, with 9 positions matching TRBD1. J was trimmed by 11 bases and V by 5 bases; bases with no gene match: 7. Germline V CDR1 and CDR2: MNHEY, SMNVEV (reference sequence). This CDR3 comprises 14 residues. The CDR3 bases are TGTGCCAGCAGTATTCCGGGACAGGGCGCACCCCTCCACTTT. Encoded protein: CASSIPGQGAPLHF.

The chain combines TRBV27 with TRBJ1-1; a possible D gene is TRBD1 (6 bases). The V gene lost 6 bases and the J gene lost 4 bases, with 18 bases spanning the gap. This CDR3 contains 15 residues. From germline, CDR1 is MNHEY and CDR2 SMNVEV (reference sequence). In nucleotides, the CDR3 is TGTGCCAGCAGACTCCTACAGGGAAAGAGCACTGAAGCTTTCTTT. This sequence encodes CASRLLQGKSTEAFF.

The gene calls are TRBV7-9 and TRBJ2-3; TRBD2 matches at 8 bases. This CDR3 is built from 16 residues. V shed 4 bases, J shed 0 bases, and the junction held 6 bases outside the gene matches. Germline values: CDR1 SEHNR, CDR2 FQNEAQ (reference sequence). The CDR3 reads CASSSGPSGSTDTQYF. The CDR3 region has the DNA TGTGCCAGCAGCTCCGGTCCTAGCGGGAGCACAGATACGCAGTATTTT.

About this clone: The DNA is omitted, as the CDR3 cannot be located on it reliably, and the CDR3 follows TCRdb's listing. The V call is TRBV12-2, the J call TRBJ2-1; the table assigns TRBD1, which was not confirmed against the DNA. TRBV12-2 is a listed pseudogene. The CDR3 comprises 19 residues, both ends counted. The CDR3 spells CASRLVGRGTGGAYNEQFF.

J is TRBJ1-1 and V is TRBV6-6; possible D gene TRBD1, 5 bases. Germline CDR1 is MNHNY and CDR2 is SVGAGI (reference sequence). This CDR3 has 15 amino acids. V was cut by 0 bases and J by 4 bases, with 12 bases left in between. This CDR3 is CASSYSQGWGTEAFF. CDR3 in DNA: TGTGCCAGCAGTTACTCTCAGGGATGGGGCACTGAAGCTTTCTTT.

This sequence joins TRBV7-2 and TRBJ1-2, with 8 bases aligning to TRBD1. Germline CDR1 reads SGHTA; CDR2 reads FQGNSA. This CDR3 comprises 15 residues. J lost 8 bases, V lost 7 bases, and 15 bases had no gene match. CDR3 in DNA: TGTGCCAGCAAATTTCAGCCGCAGGGGGCTGAAGGCTACACCTTC. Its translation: CASKFQPQGAEGYTF.

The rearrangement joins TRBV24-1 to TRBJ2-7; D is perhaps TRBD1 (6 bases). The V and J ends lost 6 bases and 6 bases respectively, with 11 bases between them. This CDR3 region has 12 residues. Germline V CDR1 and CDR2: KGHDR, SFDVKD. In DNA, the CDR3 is TGTGCCACCAGTCACAGGGCCCCCGAGCAGTACTTC. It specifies CATSHRAPEQYF.

The CDR3 loop is CASSYSIAGGMYTQYF. CDR3 DNA: TGTGCCAGCAGTTACTCGATCGCAGGGGGCATGTATACGCAGTATTTT. The chain combines TRBV6-2 or TRBV6-3 with TRBJ2-3; 8 bases are shared with TRBD1. Looked up from germline, CDR1 is MNHEY and CDR2 is SVGEGT. There are 16 residues in the CDR3. The J segment lost 7 bases and the V segment lost 0 bases, leaving 9 bases of the junction unmatched.

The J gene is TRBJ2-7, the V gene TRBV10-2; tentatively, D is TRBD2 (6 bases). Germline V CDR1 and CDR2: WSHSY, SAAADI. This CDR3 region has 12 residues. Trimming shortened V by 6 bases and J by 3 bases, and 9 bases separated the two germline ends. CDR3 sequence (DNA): TGCGCCAGCAGGACTAGAGACTACGAGCAGTACTTC. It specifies CASRTRDYEQYF.

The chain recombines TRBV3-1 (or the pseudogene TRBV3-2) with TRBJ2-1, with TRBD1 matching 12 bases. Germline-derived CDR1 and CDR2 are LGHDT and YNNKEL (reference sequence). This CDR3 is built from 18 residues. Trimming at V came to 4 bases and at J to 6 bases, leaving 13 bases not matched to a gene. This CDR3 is CASSRFVGQGAGVNEQFF. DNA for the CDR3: TGTGCCAGCAGCCGATTCGTGGGACAGGGGGCGGGGGTCAATGAGCAGTTCTTC.